This is a list of T cell receptor beta chains from one sample in a study of CD8+CD57+ T cells in acquired aplastic anemia. TCRdb passed the reads through MiXCR, listing each CDR3 protein once. The sample shows 200,000 to 250,000 distinct CDR3 sequences, about 60% of them seen only once. The sample consisted of sorted CD4+, CD8+, or CD8+CD57+ T cells (not recorded which) from PBMCs. Source of these receptors: a human donor with aplastic anemia. The CDR3 runs from the conserved cysteine through the conserved F or W. The order of the fields is clone size, D gene, V gene, J gene, CDR3 DNA, CDR3 protein. A D gene is named only where the DNA matches it firmly. The size field is filled for only some rows; it gives once, few, many or a size class.

clone size: -
D gene: TRBD1
V gene: TRBV20-1
J gene: TRBJ2-7
CDR3 DNA: TGCAGAGCTAGAGACCGGACAGGACCGGACGAGCAGTACTTC
CDR3 protein: CRARDRTGPDEQYF

clone size: once
D gene: -
V gene: TRBV24-1
J gene: TRBJ2-3
CDR3 DNA: TGTGCCACCAGTGATGGGGCAGATACGCAGTATTTT
CDR3 protein: CATSDGADTQYF

clone size: -
D gene: -
V gene: TRBV10-3
J gene: TRBJ2-3
CDR3 DNA: TGTGCCATCAGTGCCGGAACGTTGGGAAATCAGGGGCGGTATTTT
CDR3 protein: CAISAGTLGNQGRYF

clone size: -
D gene: TRBD1
V gene: TRBV19
J gene: TRBJ2-6
CDR3 DNA: TGTGCCAGTAGTGTTGGACAGGGGGTTTACGGGGCCAACGTCCTGACTTTC
CDR3 protein: CASSVGQGVYGANVLTF

clone size: -
D gene: -
V gene: TRBV5-6
J gene: TRBJ1-2
CDR3 DNA: TGTGCCAGCCGGGGGGGGGTCAACACCTTC
CDR3 protein: CASRGGVNTF

clone size: -
D gene: -
V gene: TRBV20-1
J gene: TRBJ1-1
CDR3 DNA: TGCAGTGCAACGAGGCAATTGAACACTGAAGCTTTCTTT
CDR3 protein: CSATRQLNTEAFF

clone size: -
D gene: -
V gene: TRBV7-9
J gene: TRBJ2-7
CDR3 DNA: TGTGCCAGCAGCGCTGGGACTCGTCGTGAGCAGTACTTC
CDR3 protein: CASSAGTRREQYF

clone size: -
D gene: TRBD2
V gene: TRBV6-4
J gene: TRBJ2-3
CDR3 DNA: TGTGCCAGCAGTGACTCGACTAGCGGGGGGCCAGATACGCAGTATTTT
CDR3 protein: CASSDSTSGGPDTQYF

clone size: once
D gene: -
V gene: TRBV12-3/TRBV12-4
J gene: TRBJ2-7
CDR3 DNA: TGTGCCAGCAGCCGCGGCCGGGTGGCATACGAGCAGTACTTC
CDR3 protein: CASSRGRVAYEQYF

clone size: -
D gene: -
V gene: TRBV9
J gene: TRBJ1-3
CDR3 DNA: TGTGCCAGCAGCGGGGCGACGGTCTCGGGAGGAAACACCATATATTTT
CDR3 protein: CASSGATVSGGNTIYF

clone size: few
D gene: TRBD2
V gene: TRBV2
J gene: TRBJ2-5
CDR3 DNA: TGTGCCAGCAGCGGACTAGAGGGAGAGACCCAGTACTTC
CDR3 protein: CASSGLEGETQYF

clone size: -
D gene: -
V gene: TRBV7-9
J gene: TRBJ2-7
CDR3 DNA: TGTGCCAGCAGCCGACGGGCTCCCAGCGATTCGATCCAACACGAGCAGTACTTC
CDR3 protein: CASSRRAPSDSIQHEQYF

clone size: many
D gene: -
V gene: TRBV5-1
J gene: TRBJ2-7
CDR3 DNA: TGCGCCAGCACCCAGGGCATGGGGCCTTACGAGCAGTACTTC
CDR3 protein: CASTQGMGPYEQYF

clone size: -
D gene: -
V gene: TRBV7-3
J gene: TRBJ1-1
CDR3 DNA: TGTGCCAGCAGCCTACTGTCCGGGGGGCAGGTAAGCGGCACTGAAGCTTTCTTT
CDR3 protein: CASSLLSGGQVSGTEAFF

clone size: -
D gene: TRBD1
V gene: TRBV7-9
J gene: TRBJ1-1
CDR3 DNA: TGTGCCAGCAGCTCTACCGAGAGACAGGGGAAAACTGAAGCTTTCTTT
CDR3 protein: CASSSTERQGKTEAFF

clone size: -
D gene: TRBD2
V gene: TRBV29-1
J gene: TRBJ2-6
CDR3 DNA: TGCAGCGTGTTACCGAAGGGAGGGGTGAGGAACTCTGGGGCCAACGTCCTGACTTTC
CDR3 protein: CSVLPKGGVRNSGANVLTF

clone size: few
D gene: TRBD2
V gene: TRBV20-1
J gene: TRBJ2-7
CDR3 DNA: TGCAGTGCCAGCCCCTGGACTAGCGGCGCGTACGAGCAGTACTTC
CDR3 protein: CSASPWTSGAYEQYF

clone size: -
D gene: -
V gene: TRBV20-1
J gene: TRBJ1-1
CDR3 DNA: TGCAGTGCGGAAGGGACCGCTGTAGAGGAAGCTTTCTTT
CDR3 protein: CSAEGTAVEEAFF

clone size: many
D gene: -
V gene: TRBV19
J gene: TRBJ1-1
CDR3 DNA: TGTGCCAGTAGTATAGGCAGGAACACTGAAGCTTTCTTT
CDR3 protein: CASSIGRNTEAFF

clone size: few
D gene: -
V gene: TRBV9
J gene: TRBJ1-2
CDR3 DNA: TGTGCCAGCAGCCCAACAGGGCCCGGGGGCGGCTACACCTTC
CDR3 protein: CASSPTGPGGGYTF

clone size: few
D gene: -
V gene: TRBV5-1
J gene: TRBJ2-1
CDR3 DNA: TGCGCCAGCCGAGGAGGTGCCGGTGAGCAGTTCTTC
CDR3 protein: CASRGGAGEQFF

clone size: few
D gene: TRBD1
V gene: TRBV19
J gene: TRBJ2-2
CDR3 DNA: TGTGCCAGCAGCTCCGGGACAGGGTTTCTTTCCGGGGAGCTGTTTTTT
CDR3 protein: CASSSGTGFLSGELFF

clone size: once
D gene: -
V gene: TRBV20-1
J gene: TRBJ1-2
CDR3 DNA: TGCAGTGCGGGAGTTACAGGGAACTTGGGCTACACCTTC
CDR3 protein: CSAGVTGNLGYTF

clone size: -
D gene: -
V gene: TRBV2
J gene: TRBJ2-1
CDR3 DNA: TGTGCCAGCAGTGAAACCGGCTACAATGAGCAGTTCTTC
CDR3 protein: CASSETGYNEQFF

clone size: few
D gene: -
V gene: TRBV2
J gene: TRBJ1-5
CDR3 DNA: TGTGCCAGCAGGGGCCGTGGTGGCAATCAGCCCCAGCATTTT
CDR3 protein: CASRGRGGNQPQHF

clone size: few
D gene: -
V gene: TRBV27
J gene: TRBJ2-7
CDR3 DNA: TGTGCCAGCAGTCCCCCCCCTGGGGGATTCTACGAGCAGTACTTC
CDR3 protein: CASSPPPGGFYEQYF

clone size: -
D gene: -
V gene: TRBV29-1
J gene: TRBJ2-1
CDR3 DNA: TGCAGCGACTGGACACCTACCTCCTACAATGAGCAGTTCTTC
CDR3 protein: CSDWTPTSYNEQFF

clone size: -
D gene: -
V gene: TRBV6-2/TRBV6-3
J gene: TRBJ2-7
CDR3 DNA: TGTGCCAGCAGTTACTCGGGACGGAACTACGAGCAGTACTTC
CDR3 protein: CASSYSGRNYEQYF

clone size: few
D gene: -
V gene: TRBV20-1
J gene: TRBJ2-7
CDR3 DNA: TGCAGTGCTAAGGCTTCCTACGAGCAGTACTTC
CDR3 protein: CSAKASYEQYF

clone size: many
D gene: -
V gene: TRBV12-3/TRBV12-4
J gene: TRBJ2-2
CDR3 DNA: TGTGCCAGCAGCCCAGGGCCAGGGCAATACACCGGGGAGCTGTTTTTT
CDR3 protein: CASSPGPGQYTGELFF

clone size: -
D gene: -
V gene: TRBV9
J gene: TRBJ1-1
CDR3 DNA: TGTGCCAGCAGCCCCGCAGGGAAGCGGACTGAAGCTTTCTTT
CDR3 protein: CASSPAGKRTEAFF

clone size: -
D gene: -
V gene: TRBV19
J gene: TRBJ2-3
CDR3 DNA: TGTGCCAGTAGTTATGGGGACGGGGCCACAGATACGCAGTATTTT
CDR3 protein: CASSYGDGATDTQYF

clone size: -
D gene: -
V gene: TRBV6-5
J gene: TRBJ1-4
CDR3 DNA: TGTGCCAGCAGTTCCGGGTGGTTGGAGGCTGCTGAAAAACTGTTTTTT
CDR3 protein: CASSSGWLEAAEKLFF

clone size: -
D gene: TRBD1
V gene: TRBV2
J gene: TRBJ1-6
CDR3 DNA: TGTGCCAGCAGTGATTGGGACAGTGTATCACCCCTCCACTTT
CDR3 protein: CASSDWDSVSPLHF

clone size: -
D gene: TRBD2
V gene: TRBV20-1
J gene: TRBJ2-7
CDR3 DNA: TGCAGTGCTAGAGATTGGACTAGCGGGGGGTACGAGCAGTACTTC
CDR3 protein: CSARDWTSGGYEQYF

clone size: few
D gene: -
V gene: TRBV2
J gene: TRBJ2-7
CDR3 DNA: TGTGCCAGCGCAGGCGACTCCTATGAGCAGTACTTC
CDR3 protein: CASAGDSYEQYF

clone size: once
D gene: TRBD2
V gene: TRBV11-2
J gene: TRBJ2-3
CDR3 DNA: TGTGCCAGCAGCTTAGATCTGGCGGGAGTGGGCACAGATACGCAGTATTTT
CDR3 protein: CASSLDLAGVGTDTQYF

clone size: once
D gene: -
V gene: TRBV11-2
J gene: TRBJ2-3
CDR3 DNA: TGTGCCAGCAGCTTAACTAGCCCCACAGATACGCAGTATTTT
CDR3 protein: CASSLTSPTDTQYF

clone size: once
D gene: -
V gene: TRBV7-9
J gene: TRBJ2-5
CDR3 DNA: TGTGCCAGTAGAGGGGGGGACGAGACCCAGTACTTC
CDR3 protein: CASRGGDETQYF

clone size: few
D gene: -
V gene: TRBV5-1
J gene: TRBJ2-7
CDR3 DNA: TGCGCCAGCAGCTCAATGCGGGGGCCCTACGAGCAGTACTTC
CDR3 protein: CASSSMRGPYEQYF

clone size: few
D gene: TRBD1
V gene: TRBV7-3
J gene: TRBJ2-7
CDR3 DNA: TGTGCCAGCAGCCCACAGGGGTTTGGGGACGAGCAGTACTTC
CDR3 protein: CASSPQGFGDEQYF

clone size: few
D gene: -
V gene: TRBV11-2
J gene: TRBJ2-7
CDR3 DNA: TGTGCCAGCAGCTTACCGGGACAACCCTACGAGCAGTACTTC
CDR3 protein: CASSLPGQPYEQYF

clone size: -
D gene: -
V gene: TRBV9
J gene: TRBJ1-2
CDR3 DNA: TGTGCCAGCAGCGGCGAAGGAACAGAACCTCCAAACTATGGCTACACCTTC
CDR3 protein: CASSGEGTEPPNYGYTF

clone size: -
D gene: -
V gene: TRBV6-5
J gene: TRBJ2-7
CDR3 DNA: TGTGCCAGCAGCCGACCGGGGGCCTACGAGCAGTACTTC
CDR3 protein: CASSRPGAYEQYF

clone size: -
D gene: -
V gene: TRBV5-1
J gene: TRBJ2-1
CDR3 DNA: TGCGCCAGCAGCCCGTTGGCTCATGAGCAGTTCTTC
CDR3 protein: CASSPLAHEQFF

clone size: once
D gene: TRBD2
V gene: TRBV9
J gene: TRBJ2-1
CDR3 DNA: TGTGCCAGCAGCGTAGGCGGGAGGGCTAATGAGCAGTTCTTC
CDR3 protein: CASSVGGRANEQFF

clone size: -
D gene: -
V gene: TRBV19
J gene: TRBJ2-1
CDR3 DNA: TGTGCCAGTAGTAATAGGGCGGCCGCGGACAATGAGCAGTTCTTC
CDR3 protein: CASSNRAAADNEQFF

clone size: -
D gene: -
V gene: TRBV7-9
J gene: TRBJ1-1
CDR3 DNA: TGTGCCAGCAGCGTCCTGTCGGTCACGGGGGGTGCTTTCTTT
CDR3 protein: CASSVLSVTGGAFF

clone size: -
D gene: TRBD1
V gene: TRBV7-2
J gene: TRBJ1-6
CDR3 DNA: TGTGCCAGCAAAAGAGACAGGGGAGATTCACCCCTCCACTTT
CDR3 protein: CASKRDRGDSPLHF

clone size: -
D gene: -
V gene: TRBV7-2
J gene: TRBJ1-1
CDR3 DNA: TGTGCCAGCAGCTTAGACCGTGATTCCACTGAAGCTTTCTTT
CDR3 protein: CASSLDRDSTEAFF

clone size: once
D gene: -
V gene: TRBV2
J gene: TRBJ2-1
CDR3 DNA: TGTGCCAGCACGATAGGGGGCCTAGCGGGCAATGAGCAGTTCTTC
CDR3 protein: CASTIGGLAGNEQFF

clone size: many
D gene: -
V gene: TRBV11-3
J gene: TRBJ2-3
CDR3 DNA: TGTGCCAGCAGCTTAGTCACCACAGATACGCAGTATTTT
CDR3 protein: CASSLVTTDTQYF

clone size: -
D gene: -
V gene: TRBV7-3
J gene: TRBJ1-4
CDR3 DNA: TGTGCCAGTGAGAGAGGTGAAAAACTGTTTTTT
CDR3 protein: CASERGEKLFF